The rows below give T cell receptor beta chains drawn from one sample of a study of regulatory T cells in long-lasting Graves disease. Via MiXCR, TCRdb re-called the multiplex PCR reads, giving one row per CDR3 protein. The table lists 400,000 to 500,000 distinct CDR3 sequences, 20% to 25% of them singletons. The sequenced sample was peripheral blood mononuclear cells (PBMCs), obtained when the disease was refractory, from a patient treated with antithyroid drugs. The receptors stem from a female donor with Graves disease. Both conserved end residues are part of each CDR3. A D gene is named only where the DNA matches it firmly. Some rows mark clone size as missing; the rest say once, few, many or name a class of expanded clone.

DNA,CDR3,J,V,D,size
TGCGCCAGCAGCGGTGGGTACTACAATGAGCAGTTCTTC,CASSGGYYNEQFF,TRBJ2-1,TRBV5-1,.,few
TGTGCCAGCAGCTTAGGACAGATCCAAGAGACCCAGTACTTC,CASSLGQIQETQYF,TRBJ2-5,TRBV5-4,.,few
TGTGCCAGCAGCTTGGATCTTGCCATAGCTTTCTTT,CASSLDLAIAFF,TRBJ1-1,TRBV5-4,.,.
TGTGCCAGTAGTGCCGGAACAGGGAGGGCTTTCTTT,CASSAGTGRAFF,TRBJ1-1,TRBV19,.,.
TGTGCCAGCTCACCACTAAGAGACCTTGAAGCTTTCTTT,CASSPLRDLEAFF,TRBJ1-1,TRBV18,.,many
TGTGCCAGCAGTACCGGGCTTTCTCTTGGCTACACCTTC,CASSTGLSLGYTF,TRBJ1-2,TRBV28,.,many
TGTGCCAGCAGTTACGCGTGGGCTACCCTAGCCAAAAACATTCAGTACTTC,CASSYAWATLAKNIQYF,TRBJ2-4,TRBV6-9,.,.
TGTGCCAGTAGTATCTCCCTTAAGGAGCAGTTCTTC,CASSISLKEQFF,TRBJ2-1,TRBV19,.,.
TGCGCCAGCAGCCACGACAGGGGAAGCGGCGAGCAGTACTTC,CASSHDRGSGEQYF,TRBJ2-7,TRBV5-1,TRBD1,few
TGTGCCAGCTTAGTCCGGGAAACGCGAGATACGCAGTATTTT,CASLVRETRDTQYF,TRBJ2-3,TRBV2,.,.
TGTGCCACGAACAACGGGTACAATGAGCAGTTCTTC,CATNNGYNEQFF,TRBJ2-1,TRBV6-1,.,.
TGTGCCAGCAGCATCGTAGGGGAAAAACTGTTTTTT,CASSIVGEKLFF,TRBJ1-4,TRBV28,.,many
TGTGCCAGCAGTTTAAGCGGTTCTAGCACAGATACGCAGTATTTT,CASSLSGSSTDTQYF,TRBJ2-3,TRBV28,.,.
TGCAGCGCCGGGACAGATCCTAACTCCTACGAGCAGTACTTC,CSAGTDPNSYEQYF,TRBJ2-7,TRBV29-1,TRBD1,many
TGTGCCATCCGACAGGGCAGCTCCTACGAGCAGTACTTC,CAIRQGSSYEQYF,TRBJ2-7,TRBV30,TRBD1,few
TGTGCCAGCAGTGACACTGGGACAGGGGAGTCTTGGAACACTGAAGCTTTCTTT,CASSDTGTGESWNTEAFF,TRBJ1-1,TRBV2,TRBD1,.
TGTGCCAGCTCACCTGGTAGCGGCCCCTACGAGCAGTACTTC,CASSPGSGPYEQYF,TRBJ2-7,TRBV18,.,.
TGCGCCAGCAGCTTGGATCTTAATTCACCCCTCCACTTT,CASSLDLNSPLHF,TRBJ1-6,TRBV5-1,.,.
TGTGCCAGCAGGACAGGGGTGGGACTTTCCTACAATGAGCAGTTCTTC,CASRTGVGLSYNEQFF,TRBJ2-1,TRBV11-2,TRBD1,many
TGTGCCAACAGTGTATGGAGCGATTCCTACGAGCAGTACTTC,CANSVWSDSYEQYF,TRBJ2-7,TRBV27,.,.
TGTGCCAGCAGCTTAGGTTCGGGACAGACCTACGAGCAGTACTTC,CASSLGSGQTYEQYF,TRBJ2-7,TRBV7-2,TRBD1,.
TGTGCCAGCTCACCGCTAGCGGGGAGCTCCTACAATGAGCAGTTCTTC,CASSPLAGSSYNEQFF,TRBJ2-1,TRBV18,TRBD2,.
TGTGCCAGCAGCTCCTTTCCCGTACAGGGGCCAAACACTGAAGCTTTCTTT,CASSSFPVQGPNTEAFF,TRBJ1-1,TRBV5-4,TRBD1,many
TGTGCCAGCAGCACCTCGCCGAACACTGAAGCTTTCTTT,CASSTSPNTEAFF,TRBJ1-1,TRBV7-9,.,many